The clone carrying this T cell receptor (beta chain) has ten or more counts. The target antigen is unknown. Treatment here: oral pan-JAK inhibitor, 5-10 mg twice daily. Those with alopecia areata gave lesional scalp punch biopsies and peripheral blood. cDNA reverse transcribed from extracted RNA served as the sequencing template. Repertoires were generated with immunoSEQ multiplex PCR, while TCRdb's copy carries only in-frame clones and drops some. The sample has under 200,000 clones; 55% to 75% are singletons. The sample is drawn from a study of CD8+ T cells in alopecia areata. About the research overall: Each of the treated patients was given oral tofacitinib, 5 to 10 mg twice daily, for moderate-to-severe alopecia areata.

Study-level points and caveats: Tofacitinib significantly reduced both scalp clonality and expanded CD8+ clones among the top 100.

After removal of 4 bases from V and 4 bases from J, the junction contained 7 bases not matched to a gene. Germline V lookup: CDR1 SGHTA, CDR2 FQGNSA. This CDR3 comprises 15 residues. The material was CD4+ T cells sorted from blood, obtained at week 24, from a patient treated with tofacitinib. This receptor was taken from a human donor with alopecia areata. The chain uses TRBV7-2 and TRBJ1-2; the match to TRBD1 covers 9 bases. CDR3: CASSSSGQGAYGYTF. For the CDR3, the DNA is TGTGCCAGCAGCTCCTCGGGACAGGGTGCCTATGGCTACACCTTC.